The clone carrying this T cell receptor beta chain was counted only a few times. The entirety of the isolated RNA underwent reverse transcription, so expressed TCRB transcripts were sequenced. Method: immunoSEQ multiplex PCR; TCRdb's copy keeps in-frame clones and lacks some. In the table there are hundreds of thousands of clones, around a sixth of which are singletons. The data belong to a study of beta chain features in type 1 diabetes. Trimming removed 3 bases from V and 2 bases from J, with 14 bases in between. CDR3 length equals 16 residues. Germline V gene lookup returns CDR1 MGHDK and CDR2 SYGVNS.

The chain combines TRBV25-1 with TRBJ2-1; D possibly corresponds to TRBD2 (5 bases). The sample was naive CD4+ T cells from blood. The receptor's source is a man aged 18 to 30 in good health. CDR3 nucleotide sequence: TGTGCCAGCAGTGATTCTACCGGGAAAGCCTACAATGAGCAGTTCTTC. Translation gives CASSDSTGKAYNEQFF. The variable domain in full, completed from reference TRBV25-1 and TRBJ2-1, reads EADIYQTPRYLVIGTGKKITLECSQTMGHDKMYWYQQDPGMELHLIHYSYGVNSTEKGDLSSESTVSRIRTEHFPLTLESARPSHTSQYLCASSDSTGKAYNEQFFGPGTRLTVL.